Following are 22 T cell receptor beta chains from one sample sequenced in a study of control samples from healthy donors and cancer patients (dated by TCRdb to 2018 to 2021). Library preparation was by the immunoSEQ multiplex PCR assay. What TCRdb holds here is the immuneACCESS table cut down to in-frame rearrangements. Part of the clones is not present; checked against another copy, under half of the missing clones reflect an unresolved V gene, and the others are unexplained. The sample table holds some 97,000 clones, of which roughly 84% were seen once. Of the sample, over 15% falls within the top ten clones. The sample consisted of blood. The source of these receptors is a woman in her 50s in good health.

The chain joins TRBV19 to TRBJ1-6, with D possibly TRBD1 on 6 matching bases. Germline assignment: CDR1 LNHDA and CDR2 SQIVND (reference sequence). V was pared by 7 bases and J by 6 bases, with 19 bases between. This CDR3 is built from 16 residues. The chain's CDR3 is CASTPWGGRANSPLHF. The CDR3 nucleotides read TGTGCCAGTACCCCCTGGGGGGGCCGGGCTAATTCACCCCTCCACTTT.

This clone was seen once. This chain uses TRBV6-5 with TRBJ1-5; D gene uncertain. The CDR3 spans 15 residues. The germline CDR1 and CDR2 sequences are MNHEY and SVGAGI. The V and J ends lost 4 bases and 0 bases respectively, with 10 bases between them. CDR3 amino acids: CASSSTRNSNQPQHF. CDR3 DNA sequence: TGTGCCAGCAGTTCAACTCGCAATAGCAATCAGCCCCAGCATTTT.

This clone has just a few counts. The DNA of the CDR3 is TGTGCCAGCAGTTACTTAACGGGGCCGAACACTGAAGCTTTCTTT. This sequence encodes CASSYLTGPNTEAFF. The chain is built from TRBV6-5 and TRBJ1-1; a possible D gene is TRBD1 (5 bases). The CDR3 sequence is 15 residues long. CDR1 is MNHEY and CDR2 is SVGAGI in the germline V gene. V was trimmed by 1 base and J by 1 base, leaving 10 bases between them.

The chain joins TRBV11-2 to TRBJ2-7, with D possibly matching TRBD2 (7 bases). The CDR3 runs 16 residues. V dropped 1 base and J dropped 3 bases, with 16 bases sitting between them. CDR1 is SGHAT and CDR2 is FQNNGV in the germline V gene. Here the CDR3 reads CASSLGGGGGSYEQYF. CDR3 nucleotides: TGTGCCAGCAGCTTAGGGGGTGGCGGGGGCAGCTACGAGCAGTACTTC.

The rearrangement uses TRBV3-1 (or the pseudogene TRBV3-2) and TRBJ1-4; 8 positions match TRBD1. There are 16 residues in the CDR3. The V and J ends lost 6 bases and 6 bases, in that order; junction bases with no gene match: 12. Germline V gene lookup returns CDR1 LGHDT and CDR2 YNNKEL (reference sequence). The DNA for the CDR3 is TGTGCCAGCAGACAATCTGAGGCAGGGGGCGATGAAAAACTGTTTTTT. This gives the protein CASRQSEAGGDEKLFF.

This chain connects TRBV7-8 to TRBJ2-5, with a tentative D call TRBD1 (6 bases). Germline-derived CDR1 and CDR2 are SGHVS and FQNEAQ. Trimming shortened V by 5 bases and J by 5 bases, and 18 bases separated the two germline ends. This CDR3 has 15 residues. CDR3 DNA sequence: TGTGCCAGCAGCCCCCAGGGGAATAATGAGGAGACCCAGTACTTC. Protein: CASSPQGNNEETQYF. The full variable domain, in which reference TRBV7-8 and TRBJ2-5 provide the parts outside the CDR3, is GAGVSQSPRYKVAKRGQDVALRCDPISGHVSLFWYQQALGQGPEFLTYFQNEAQLDKSGLPSDRFFAERPEGSVSTLKIQRTQQEDSAVYLCASSPQGNNEETQYFGPGTRLLVL.

The chain uses TRBV18 and TRBJ2-1; 10 bases fit TRBD1. V was pared by 3 bases and J by 4 bases, with 3 bases of the junction left unmatched. This CDR3 has 15 amino acids. Looked up from germline, CDR1 is KGHSH and CDR2 is LQKENI. CDR3 DNA sequence: TGTGCCAGCTCACCTGGGACAGGGGAGTACAATGAGCAGTTCTTC. Translating it yields CASSPGTGEYNEQFF.

The V and J genes are TRBV27 and TRBJ2-7; TRBD2 matches 7 bases. This CDR3 spans 17 amino acids. Germline trimming cut 2 bases from V and 2 bases from J; bases unmatched to any gene: 12. The germline V gene encodes CDR1 MNHEY and CDR2 SMNVEV (reference sequence). CDR3 amino acids: CASSLLQRGLPTYEQYF. The CDR3 coding sequence is TGTGCCAGCAGTTTACTCCAGCGGGGACTACCGACCTACGAGCAGTACTTC.

V and J are TRBV7-9 and TRBJ2-7, with 8 bases aligning to TRBD1. The V gene's germline CDR1 is SEHNR and CDR2 FQNEAQ (reference sequence). V lost 4 bases and J lost 2; bases outside the gene matches: 10. This CDR3 has 16 amino acids. The CDR3 nucleotides are TGTGCCAGCAGCTCCCGCGGGACAGGTAGAGCCTACGAGCAGTACTTC. Amino acid sequence: CASSSRGTGRAYEQYF. The full variable domain, its missing parts supplied by reference TRBV7-9 and TRBJ2-7, is DTGVSQNPRHKITKRGQNVTFRCDPISEHNRLYWYRQTLGQGPEFLTYFQNEAQLEKSRLLSDRFSAERPKGSFSTLEIQRTEQGDSAMYLCASSSRGTGRAYEQYFGPGTRLTVT.

The chain joins TRBV30 to TRBJ2-3, with D possibly being TRBD2 (7 bases). V gave up 3 bases and J gave up 10 bases, with 11 bases separating them. Germline CDR1 reads GTSNPN; CDR2 reads SVGIG (reference sequence). There are 11 residues in the CDR3. CDR3 loop: CAWRLGGPQYF. CDR3 nucleotide sequence: TGTGCCTGGAGACTCGGGGGGCCGCAGTATTTT. Full variable domain (missing parts from reference TRBV30 and TRBJ2-3): SQTIHQWPATLVQPVGSPLSLECTVEGTSNPNLYWYRQAAGRGLQLLFYSVGIGQISSEVPQNLSASRPQDRQFILSSKKLLLSDSGFYLCAWRLGGPQYFGPGTRLTVL.

The rearrangement links TRBV19 to TRBJ1-2; a weak D match, TRBD1 (5 bases). Trimming left V 11 bases short and J 9 bases short, with 22 bases between. Germline loops: CDR1 LNHDA, CDR2 SQIVND (reference sequence). This CDR3 comprises 13 residues. This CDR3 reads CADIGVREGRYTF. The CDR3, as DNA: TGTGCCGACATAGGCGTCAGGGAGGGACGCTACACCTTC. Variable domain in full (rest from reference TRBV19 and TRBJ1-2): DGGITQSPKYLFRKEGQNVTLSCEQNLNHDAMYWYRQDPGQGLRLIYYSQIVNDFQKGDIAEGYSVSREKKESFPLTVTSAQKNPTAFYLCADIGVREGRYTFGSGTRLTVV.

This rearrangement joins TRBV3-1 (or the pseudogene TRBV3-2) to TRBJ1-5; D ambiguous. Trimming cost V 4 bases and J 0 bases, with 7 bases left between them. Germline assignment: CDR1 LGHDT and CDR2 YNNKEL (reference sequence). This CDR3 has 14 amino acids. The CDR3 DNA reads as TGTGCCAGCAGCCGGACGGCTAGCAATCAGCCCCAGCATTTT. It encodes CASSRTASNQPQHF.

This clone was found once. This sequence joins TRBV30 and TRBJ2-7; possible D gene TRBD2, 6 bases. Germline CDR1 and CDR2: GTSNPN and SVGIG (reference sequence). This CDR3 has 15 amino acids. V was pared by 4 bases and J by 2 bases, with 18 bases between. CDR3 sequence reads: CAWIGSRDSAYEQYF. CDR3 DNA: TGTGCCTGGATTGGGTCTCGGGACTCCGCCTACGAGCAGTACTTC.

The V call is TRBV3-1 (or the pseudogene TRBV3-2), the J call TRBJ1-2; 8 bases are shared with TRBD1. Germline V gene data show CDR1 as LGHDT and CDR2 as YNNKEL (reference sequence). The J segment lost 6 bases and the V segment lost 3 bases, leaving 3 bases of the junction unmatched. This CDR3 comprises 13 residues. The DNA for the CDR3 is TGTGCCAGCAGCCACAGACAGGGGAATGGCTACACCTTC. Translating it yields CASSHRQGNGYTF.

This rearrangement joins TRBV6-5 to TRBJ2-5, with D tentatively TRBD2 (6 bases). V lost 6 bases to trimming and J lost 0 bases, with 8 bases between them. CDR1 MNHEY and CDR2 SVGAGI come from the germline V gene. The CDR3 runs to 13 residues. The DNA for the CDR3 is TGTGCCAGCAGCAGGAGGGACCAAGAGACCCAGTACTTC. Translated: CASSRRDQETQYF.

V and J are TRBV6-6 and TRBJ2-7; 9 bases fit TRBD2. CDR1 is MNHNY and CDR2 is SVGAGI in the germline V gene (reference sequence). J lost 0 bases, V lost 2 bases, and 2 bases had no gene match. CDR3 length: 15 residues. Here the CDR3 DNA reads TGTGCCAGCAGTTACGCGGGGGGGCCCTCCTACGAGCAGTACTTC. The encoded protein is CASSYAGGPSYEQYF.

This sequence joins TRBV12-3 or TRBV12-4 and TRBJ1-1; D call uncertain. The length of the CDR3 is 13 residues. Trimming took off 2 bases at V and 3 bases at J, with 7 bases between the two ends. Here the CDR3 DNA reads TGTGCCAGCAGTTTACGGAGGGACACTGAAGCTTTCTTT. Protein sequence: CASSLRRDTEAFF.

CDR3 nucleotides: TGCGCCAGCAAGGGACCGCCATCGGCCGGCGAAAAACTGTTTTTT. This translates into CASKGPPSAGEKLFF. This chain links TRBV4-1 with TRBJ1-4; maybe TRBD1 (5 bases). CDR1 and CDR2 (germline): MGHRA, YSYEKL. V was trimmed by 7 bases and J by 8 bases, leaving 20 bases between them. This CDR3 has 15 amino acids.

This chain uses TRBV18 with TRBJ2-5; D ambiguous. This CDR3 contains 12 residues. Germline lookup yields CDR1 KGHSH and CDR2 LQKENI. V lost 0 bases, J lost 4 bases, and 3 bases lay in between. The CDR3 coding sequence is TGTGCCAGCTCACCACCGACAGAGACCCAGTACTTC. It translates to CASSPPTETQYF.

This chain joins TRBV6-1 and TRBJ2-7; tentative D call: TRBD2 (6 bases). The CDR3 has 14 residues. The V end lost 2 bases, the J end lost 2 bases, and 10 bases lay between the germline ends. CDR1 and CDR2 (germline): MNHNS, SASEGT. The CDR3 sequence is CASSENGLTYEQYV. In DNA form, the CDR3 reads TGTGCCAGCAGTGAAAACGGACTAACCTACGAGCAGTACGTC.

In its sample, this clone was seen once. This sequence joins TRBV7-2 and TRBJ1-2, with a weak D call TRBD1 (6 bases). Trimming left V 5 bases short and J 4 bases short, with 14 bases between. CDR3 length: 14 amino acids. CDR1 and CDR2 (germline): SGHTA, FQGNSA. The CDR3 DNA sequence: TGTGCCAGCAGCCCGACGGGGGGGGCCTATGGCTACACCTTC. Amino acids: CASSPTGGAYGYTF.

This clone appeared once. The V and J genes are TRBV7-2 and TRBJ1-2; no clear D. V was trimmed by 2 bases and J by 4 bases, leaving 8 bases between them. The CDR3 has 13 amino acids. In germline, CDR1 is SGHTA, CDR2 FQGNSA. Written as DNA, the CDR3 is TGTGCCAGCAGCTTATGGGAGGGCTATGGCTACACCTTC. It encodes CASSLWEGYGYTF.